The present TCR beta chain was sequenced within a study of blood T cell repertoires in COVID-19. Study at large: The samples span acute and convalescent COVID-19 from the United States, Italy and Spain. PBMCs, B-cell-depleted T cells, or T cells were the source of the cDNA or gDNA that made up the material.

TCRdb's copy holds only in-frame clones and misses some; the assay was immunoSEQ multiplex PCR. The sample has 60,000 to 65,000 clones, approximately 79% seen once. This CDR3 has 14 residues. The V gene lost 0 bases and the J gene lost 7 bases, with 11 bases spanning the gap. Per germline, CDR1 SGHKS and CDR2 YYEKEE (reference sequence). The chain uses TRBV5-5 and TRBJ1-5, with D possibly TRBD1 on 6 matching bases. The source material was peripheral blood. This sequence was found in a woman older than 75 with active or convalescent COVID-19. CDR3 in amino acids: CASSLANRVQPQHF. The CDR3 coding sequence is TGTGCCAGCAGCTTGGCAAACAGGGTCCAGCCCCAGCATTTT. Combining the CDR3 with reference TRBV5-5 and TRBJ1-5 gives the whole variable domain DAGVTQSPTHLIKTRGQQVTLRCSPISGHKSVSWYQQVLGQGPQFIFQYYEKEERGRGNFPDRFSARQFPNYSSELNVNALLLGDSALYLCASSLANRVQPQHFGDGTRLSIL.